Each of the 11 T cell receptor beta chains below was sequenced from the same sample in a study of cytomegalovirus exposure and HLA in healthy donors. PCR employed 60 Vbeta and 13 Jbeta primers. Assay used: immunoSEQ multiplex PCR; TCRdb lists only in-frame clones, some missing. This repertoire shows approximately 120,000 clones, less than 70% found once; its top ten account for approximately 5.5%. The sequenced sample was PBMCs. These receptors were collected from a woman between 65 and 79 years old in good health and CMV-seropositive.

The J gene is TRBJ2-3, the V gene TRBV2, with D tentatively TRBD2 (5 bases). Deletions cut 6 bases from V and 2 bases from J, with 15 bases between. Germline values: CDR1 SNHLY, CDR2 FYNNEI. The CDR3 totals 15 residues. Written as DNA, the CDR3 is TGTGCCAGCAGAGAGAAAGGACTTCCCACAGATACGCAGTATTTT. As protein: CASREKGLPTDTQYF.

The sample holds one count of this clone. The J gene is TRBJ2-1, the V gene TRBV2, with TRBD2 matching over 14 bases. The CDR3 sequence is 16 residues long. J lost 5 bases, V lost 6 bases, and 6 bases had no gene match. The germline CDR1 and CDR2 sequences are SNHLY and FYNNEI. CDR3 residues: CASSGRLAGGNNEQFF. CDR3 coding DNA: TGTGCCAGCAGCGGAAGACTAGCGGGGGGGAACAATGAGCAGTTCTTC.

The rearrangement joins TRBV6-6 to TRBJ1-2; tentative D call: TRBD1 (6 bases). This CDR3 region has 13 residues. Trimming stripped 7 bases from V and 2 bases from J, with 11 bases between. From germline, CDR1 is MNHNY and CDR2 SVGAGI (reference sequence). This CDR3 is CASTGVINYGYTF. CDR3 coding DNA: TGTGCCAGCACAGGGGTGATAAACTATGGCTACACCTTC.

The rearrangement uses TRBV7-3 and TRBJ2-3; 10 nucleotides agree with TRBD1. The CDR3 loop spans 16 amino acids. CDR1 and CDR2 (germline): SGHTA, FQGTGA. The V segment lost 4 bases and the J segment 3 bases; nucleotides outside the gene matches: 7. The CDR3 spells CASSSRGGQGTDTQYF. DNA for the CDR3: TGTGCCAGCAGCTCAAGGGGGGGACAGGGGACAGATACGCAGTATTTT.

The CDR3 sequence is CAISPGQNYEQYF. Written as DNA, the CDR3 is TGTGCCATCAGCCCGGGACAGAACTACGAGCAGTACTTC. The chain carries TRBV10-3 and TRBJ2-7; 7 bases align to TRBD1. From germline, CDR1 is ENHRY and CDR2 SYGVKD. V lost 6 bases, J lost 3 bases, and 5 bases stayed unmatched. The CDR3 is made up of 13 amino acids.

This sequence joins TRBV6-5 and TRBJ1-1; D possibly corresponds to TRBD1 (6 bases). Trimming took 5 bases from V and 1 from J, leaving 11 bases between them. Per the germline V gene, CDR1 is MNHEY and CDR2 is SVGAGI. The CDR3 is made up of 14 amino acids. CDR3 residues: CASSQQGGNTEAFF. DNA for the CDR3: TGTGCCAGCAGTCAACAGGGCGGGAACACTGAAGCTTTCTTT.

V gene TRBV2 combines with J gene TRBJ1-3, with D possibly being TRBD1 (6 bases). Germline V gene sequence: CDR1 SNHLY, CDR2 FYNNEI. This CDR3 is 13 amino acids long. CDR3 coding DNA: TGTGCTATCCGGAAGGGGACAGGAAACACCATATATTTT. It is translated as CAIRKGTGNTIYF.

CDR3 protein: CAISRDRESYGYTF. The CDR3 DNA reads TGTGCCATCTCCCGGGACAGGGAGTCCTATGGCTACACCTTC. V gene TRBV10-3 combines with J gene TRBJ1-2; 9 bases map to TRBD1. Germline V gene lookup returns CDR1 ENHRY and CDR2 SYGVKD. The CDR3 is made up of 14 amino acids. The junction had 8 bases not matched to a gene; V was cut back by 8 bases and J by 4 bases.

The chain links TRBV2 to TRBJ1-4; 7 bases agree with TRBD1. The CDR3 consists of 15 residues. The junction had 10 bases not matched to a gene; V was cut back by 7 bases and J by 5 bases. Germline loops: CDR1 SNHLY, CDR2 FYNNEI. The CDR3 nucleotides are TGTGCCAGCAATAGGGTCGGGACAGAGAATGAAAAACTGTTTTTT. Amino acid sequence: CASNRVGTENEKLFF.

This chain joins TRBV12-5 and TRBJ2-3; no clear D. Germline V gene lookup returns CDR1 LGHNT and CDR2 FRNRAP. With 5 bases removed from V and 3 bases from J, the gap between germline ends came to 15 bases. The CDR3 is made up of 15 amino acids. The CDR3 is CASGPPISRTDTQYF. The CDR3 DNA sequence: TGTGCTAGTGGTCCCCCCATCAGCAGGACAGATACGCAGTATTTT.

This rearrangement joins TRBV6-1 to TRBJ2-5; D is perhaps TRBD1 (5 bases). Germline assignment: CDR1 MNHNS and CDR2 SASEGT. Trimming left V 6 bases short and J 5 bases short, with 10 bases between. This CDR3 has 12 residues. CDR3 region: CASRIQVETQYF. The DNA of the CDR3 is TGTGCCAGCAGAATACAGGTGGAGACCCAGTACTTC.